The table lists the clone carrying this T cell receptor (beta chain) with a few counts. The data originate from a study of T-cell memory formation after mild COVID-19. The CDR3 is made up of 15 amino acids. V shed 6 bases, J shed 5 bases, and the junction held 7 bases outside the gene matches. Germline CDR1 reads MNHNY; CDR2 reads SVGAGI (reference sequence). TCRdb redid the calling of the 5' RACE reads with MiXCR, one entry per CDR3 protein. Of over 250,000 distinct CDR3 sequences listed, 15% are singletons. The sample was PBMCs or a T cell subset sorted from them (not recorded which). This receptor was identified in a man aged 18 to 30 who had mild COVID-19 (a few samples of this study predate the infection). Cell type and time point are not known. The chain uses TRBV6-6 and TRBJ2-3; the match to TRBD1 covers 11 bases. The CDR3 sequence is CASSGQGARGDTQYF. CDR3 sequence (DNA): TGTGCCAGCAGCGGACAGGGGGCTAGGGGAGATACGCAGTATTTT.